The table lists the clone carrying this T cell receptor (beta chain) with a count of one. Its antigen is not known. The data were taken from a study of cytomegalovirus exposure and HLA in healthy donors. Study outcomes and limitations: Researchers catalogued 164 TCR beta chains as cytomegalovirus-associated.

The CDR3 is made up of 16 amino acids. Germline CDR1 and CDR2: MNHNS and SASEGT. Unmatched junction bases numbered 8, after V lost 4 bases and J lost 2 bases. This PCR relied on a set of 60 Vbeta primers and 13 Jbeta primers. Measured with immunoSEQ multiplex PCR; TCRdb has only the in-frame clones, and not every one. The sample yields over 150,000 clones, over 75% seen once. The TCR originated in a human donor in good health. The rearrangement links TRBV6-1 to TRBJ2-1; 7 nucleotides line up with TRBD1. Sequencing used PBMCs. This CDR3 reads CASSARQGLTYNEQFF. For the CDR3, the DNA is TGTGCCAGCAGTGCCCGACAGGGTCTTACCTACAATGAGCAGTTCTTC.